The 10 T cell receptor beta chains below all came from one sample that was sequenced in a study of T cell changes during pregnancy in multiple sclerosis. Method: immunoSEQ multiplex PCR; TCRdb's copy keeps in-frame clones and lacks some. The sample lists tens of thousands of clones, around nine tenths seen once, with under 0.3% in the top ten. Specimen: CD4+ T cells from peripheral blood mononuclear cells, collected in the third trimester of pregnancy. The receptors derive from a female donor in good health, enrolled as a control in a pregnancy study.

The V call is TRBV18, the J call TRBJ2-7; 7 bases match TRBD1. CDR3 length equals 12 residues. Germline-derived CDR1 and CDR2 are KGHSH and LQKENI. V shed 3 bases and J 7 bases; nucleotides not matched to a gene: 3. CDR3 in amino acids: CASSPDRTEQYF. CDR3 DNA: TGTGCCAGCTCACCGGACAGGACGGAGCAGTACTTC.

V usage is TRBV19 and J usage is TRBJ1-5; no reliable D call. Germline V gives CDR1 LNHDA, CDR2 SQIVND (reference sequence). The CDR3 is 15 amino acids. V was pared by 5 bases and J by 3 bases, with 14 bases between. CDR3 region: CASSLAAGSNQPQHF. The CDR3 bases are TGTGCCAGTAGTCTGGCAGCGGGCTCCAATCAGCCCCAGCATTTT.

The V gene is TRBV4-1, the J gene TRBJ1-3; D gene uncertain. Per germline, CDR1 MGHRA and CDR2 YSYEKL. Trimming removed 3 bases at V and 3 bases at J, with 3 bases between. The CDR3 has 12 residues. The CDR3 bases are TGCGCCAGCAGCCACAATGGAAACACCATATATTTT. It codes for CASSHNGNTIYF.

The V call is TRBV30, the J call TRBJ1-2, with 8 bases fitting TRBD1. The germline V gene encodes CDR1 GTSNPN and CDR2 SVGIG (reference sequence). The J segment lost 4 bases and the V segment lost 3 bases, leaving 13 bases of the junction unmatched. The CDR3 spans 16 residues. CDR3 in amino acids: CAWSPMTGAVGYGYTF. In DNA, the CDR3 is TGTGCCTGGAGCCCCATGACAGGGGCAGTAGGCTATGGCTACACCTTC.

The chain recombines TRBV19 with TRBJ2-5; D is undetermined. V lost 3 bases, J lost 3 bases, and 8 bases lay in between. Per the germline V gene, CDR1 is LNHDA and CDR2 is SQIVND (reference sequence). This CDR3 is 13 amino acids long. The CDR3 sequence: CASSIQRKETQYF. The CDR3 DNA sequence: TGTGCCAGTAGTATCCAGCGCAAAGAGACCCAGTACTTC.

The rearrangement links TRBV4-1 to TRBJ2-7, with a possible D match to TRBD1 (5 bases). Germline-derived CDR1 and CDR2 are MGHRA and YSYEKL. V gave up 0 bases and J gave up 6 bases, with 15 bases separating them. The CDR3 spans 15 residues. This chain's CDR3 is CASSQDGAKGAEQYF. CDR3 nucleotides: TGCGCCAGCAGCCAAGATGGGGCAAAAGGGGCCGAGCAGTACTTC.

Only a few counts were recorded for this clone. This chain uses TRBV30 with TRBJ1-3, with 9 bases that match TRBD1. In germline, CDR1 is GTSNPN, CDR2 SVGIG (reference sequence). The V segment lost 3 bases and the J segment 3 bases; nucleotides outside the gene matches: 18. This CDR3 is built from 19 residues. The CDR3 nucleotides read TGTGCCTGGAGACCCACCAAATTAACCCGGGACAGGGATGGAAACACCATATATTTT. This encodes CAWRPTKLTRDRDGNTIYF.

In regard to this clone: The junction and the germline gene differ at one end; a read error may be behind it. The gene calls are TRBV6-4 and TRBJ1-6; tentative D call: TRBD1 (6 bases). CDR1 is MRHNA and CDR2 is SNTAGT in the germline V gene. The CDR3 runs 13 residues. CDR3 sequence: CASSEHPTGPKFF. DNA for the CDR3: TGTGCCAGCAGCGAACACCCGACAGGACCTAAATTCTTT.

A single count supports this clone. This rearrangement joins TRBV27 to TRBJ2-6; tentatively, D is TRBD2 (6 bases). The V end lost 3 bases, the J end lost 4 bases, and 10 bases lay between the germline ends. The length of the CDR3 is 15 residues. Germline values: CDR1 MNHEY, CDR2 SMNVEV (reference sequence). Written as DNA, the CDR3 is TGTGCCAGCAGTTTCGCGGGGTCCGGGGCCAACGTCCTGACTTTC. Translated: CASSFAGSGANVLTF.

The gene calls are TRBV7-2 and TRBJ2-1; D gene unclear. V lost 1 base, J lost 1 base, and 8 bases lay in between. The CDR3 runs to 15 residues. Germline CDR1 reads SGHTA; CDR2 reads FQGNSA. In DNA form, the CDR3 reads TGTGCCAGCAGCTTAGTACTACAATCCTACAATGAGCAGTTCTTC. This gives the protein CASSLVLQSYNEQFF.